This T cell receptor (beta chain) appears in the sequencing data of a study of sequential checkpoint blockade in melanoma. The repertoire was sequenced with immunoSEQ multiplex PCR; TCRdb's copy has only in-frame clones and lacks some. The sample consists of about 20,000 clones, 55% to 75% of them appearing once. Germline V gene data show CDR1 as MNHNS and CDR2 as SASEGT. This CDR3 contains 11 residues. V dropped 1 base and J dropped 11 bases, with 8 bases sitting between them. Treatment reported: randomized to nivolumab then ipilimumab (arm A) or the reverse (arm B). From thawed PBMCs, live CD3+CD8+ cells negative for CD19 and CD56 were sorted.

This sequence was found in a human donor with melanoma. The rearrangement joins TRBV6-1 to TRBJ1-1; possible D gene TRBD1, 5 bases. This material consisted of CD8+ T cells sorted from blood (inferred from file names), taken from a patient given nivolumab and ipilimumab in sequence. DNA for the CDR3: TGTGCCAGCAGTGAAGGCAGACAGGCTTTCTTT. This codes for CASSEGRQAFF.